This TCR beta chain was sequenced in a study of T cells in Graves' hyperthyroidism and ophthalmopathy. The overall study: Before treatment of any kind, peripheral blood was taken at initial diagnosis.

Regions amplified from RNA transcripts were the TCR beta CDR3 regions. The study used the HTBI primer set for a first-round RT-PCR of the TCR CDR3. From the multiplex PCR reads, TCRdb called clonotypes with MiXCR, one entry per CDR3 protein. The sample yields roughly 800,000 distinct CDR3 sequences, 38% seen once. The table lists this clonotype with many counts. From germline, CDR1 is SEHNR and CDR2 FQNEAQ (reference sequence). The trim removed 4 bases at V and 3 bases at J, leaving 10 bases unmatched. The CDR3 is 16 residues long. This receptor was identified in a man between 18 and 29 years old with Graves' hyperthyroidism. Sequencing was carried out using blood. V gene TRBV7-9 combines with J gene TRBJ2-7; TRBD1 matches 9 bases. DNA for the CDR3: TGTGCCAGCAGCTCTCTCCGGGACAGGGCCTACTACGAGCAGTACTTC. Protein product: CASSSLRDRAYYEQYF.